One and the same sample provided the 8 T cell receptor beta chains below, sequenced in a study of cytomegalovirus exposure and HLA in healthy donors. PCR employed 60 Vbeta and 13 Jbeta primers. The method was immunoSEQ multiplex PCR; TCRdb's version includes in-frame clones alone and lacks a portion of them. The repertoire includes around 150,000 clones, roughly 70% of them detected once, and around 1.7% sits in the top ten. Specimen: PBMCs. These receptors all come from a woman in her 40s in good health and CMV-seronegative.

The V and J genes are TRBV5-4 and TRBJ2-3; D remains unclear. This CDR3 region has 13 residues. The V gene's germline CDR1 is SGHNT and CDR2 YYREEE (reference sequence). V lost 4 bases to trimming and J lost 4 bases, with 10 bases between them. In nucleotides, the CDR3 is TGTGCCAGCAGCCCCCTTCCGTCAGATACGCAGTATTTT. It specifies CASSPLPSDTQYF. The full variable domain, its missing parts supplied by reference TRBV5-4 and TRBJ2-3, is ETGVTQSPTHLIKTRGQQVTLRCSSQSGHNTVSWYQQALGQGPQFIFQYYREEENGRGNFPPRFSGLQFPNYSSELNVNALELDDSALYLCASSPLPSDTQYFGPGTRLTVL.

In this sample, this clone turned up once. J is TRBJ2-2 and V is TRBV6-5; 9 nucleotides agree with TRBD1. CDR1 and CDR2 from the germline V gene are MNHEY and SVGAGI. V trimming: 4 bases; J trimming: 5 bases; junction bases outside the gene matches: 8. CDR3 length: 16 amino acids. The CDR3 DNA sequence: TGTGCCAGCAGTTCCCCGGGACAGGGAAATACCGGGGAGCTGTTTTTT. Its translation is CASSSPGQGNTGELFF.

The chain links TRBV7-9 to TRBJ2-7; 10 bases are a match to TRBD1. Germline CDR1 and CDR2: SEHNR and FQNEAQ (reference sequence). The CDR3 extends over 16 amino acids. After removal of 5 bases from V and 4 bases from J, the junction contained 11 bases not matched to a gene. The CDR3 spells CASSHTMDRGTYEQYF. The CDR3 bases are TGTGCCAGCAGCCATACAATGGACAGGGGGACGTACGAGCAGTACTTC. Full variable domain (remainder filled in from reference TRBV7-9 and TRBJ2-7): DTGVSQNPRHKITKRGQNVTFRCDPISEHNRLYWYRQTLGQGPEFLTYFQNEAQLEKSRLLSDRFSAERPKGSFSTLEIQRTEQGDSAMYLCASSHTMDRGTYEQYFGPGTRLTVT.

Comments on this clone: The junction departs from the called germline gene at one end, perhaps through a read error. The V and J genes are TRBV7-9 and TRBJ1-5; D call uncertain. CDR3 length: 15 residues. Germline V CDR1 and CDR2: SEHNR, FQNEAQ (reference sequence). CDR3 amino acids: CSSSLGSPGNQPQHF. CDR3 coding DNA: TGTTCCAGCAGCTTAGGGTCGCCAGGAAATCAGCCCCAGCATTTT. The full variable domain, with the rest looked up from reference TRBV7-9 and TRBJ1-5, is DTGVSQNPRHKITKRGQNVTFRCDPISEHNRLYWYRQTLGQGPEFLTYFQNEAQLEKSRLLSDRFSAERPKGSFSTLEIQRTEQGDSAMYLCSSSLGSPGNQPQHFGDGTRLSIL.

V is TRBV10-2 and J is TRBJ1-4; 11 nucleotides agree with TRBD1. Unmatched junction bases numbered 10, after V lost 8 bases and J lost 5 bases. CDR1 and CDR2 (germline): WSHSY, SAAADI. The CDR3 length is 16 residues. The CDR3, as DNA: TGCGCCAGCTACGCTGGTGGGACAGGGGGAAATGAAAAACTGTTTTTT. Residues: CASYAGGTGGNEKLFF.

This chain joins TRBV28 and TRBJ2-3; possible D gene TRBD2, 5 bases. This CDR3 contains 12 residues. Germline CDR1 is MDHEN and CDR2 is SYDVKM. V gave up 6 bases and J gave up 2 bases, with 6 bases separating them. The CDR3 region has the DNA TGTGCCAGCAGAGCGGTCACAGATACGCAGTATTTT. Translation gives CASRAVTDTQYF. The full variable domain, with the rest looked up from reference TRBV28 and TRBJ2-3, is DVKVTQSSRYLVKRTGEKVFLECVQDMDHENMFWYRQDPGLGLRLIYFSYDVKMKEKGDIPEGYSVSREKKERFSLILESASTNQTSMYLCASRAVTDTQYFGPGTRLTVL.

The V and J genes are TRBV30 and TRBJ2-7; the match to TRBD1 covers 12 bases. Germline V gene sequence: CDR1 GTSNPN, CDR2 SVGIG (reference sequence). Losses at the gene ends were 4 bases for V and 10 bases for J; bases not matched to a gene: 8. The CDR3 contains 13 residues. CDR3 in DNA: TGTGCCTGGATGCACGGGACAGGGGGCGTACAGTACTTC. It codes for CAWMHGTGGVQYF.

The rearrangement joins TRBV6-5 to TRBJ2-1; D gene ambiguous. V was trimmed by 2 bases and J by 7 bases, leaving 12 bases between them. The CDR3 is 14 residues long. Germline CDR1 MNHEY, CDR2 SVGAGI. The CDR3 bases are TGTGCCAGCAGTTACCCCAGCGATGGGAATGAGCAGTTCTTC. It is translated as CASSYPSDGNEQFF.